Below are 32 T cell receptor beta chains sequenced from a single sample in a study of shared clonotypes between healthy human individuals. Method: immunoSEQ multiplex PCR; TCRdb's copy keeps in-frame clones and lacks some. Counted here are a few million clones, approximately 94% occurring once; the ten biggest clones make up approximately 0.13%. Sequencing was carried out using naive CD4+ T cells sorted from blood. As for subset: CD45RA+ positively selected. The receptors shown here come from a man between 18 and 35 years old in good health.

The table lists this clone with a count of one. V is TRBV28 and J is TRBJ2-5; D might be TRBD2 (6 bases). CDR3 length: 14 amino acids. Trimming cost V 7 bases and J 1 base, with 13 bases left between them. CDR1 is MDHEN and CDR2 is SYDVKM in the germline V gene. This CDR3 is CASTSRGAQETQYF. For the CDR3, the DNA is TGTGCCAGCACATCACGCGGGGCCCAAGAGACCCAGTACTTC.

This clone is a singleton in its sample. The V call is TRBV11-1, the J call TRBJ1-5, with 10 bases fitting TRBD1. The trim removed 2 bases at V and 6 bases at J, leaving 10 bases unmatched. Germline CDR1 reads SGHAT; CDR2 reads FQDESV (reference sequence). The CDR3 covers 17 residues. The CDR3 sequence: CASSLPRTGGVTQPQHF. The CDR3, as DNA: TGTGCCAGCAGCTTACCTCGGACAGGGGGGGTCACTCAGCCCCAGCATTTT.

On this clone itself: This same CDR3 is encoded by further DNA sequences in the sample. The chain is built from TRBV11-2 and TRBJ1-3; weak D call: TRBD1 (5 bases). Germline values: CDR1 SGHAT, CDR2 FQNNGV. The ends were cut back, 1 base at V and 2 bases at J, with 6 bases in the middle. The length of the CDR3 is 14 residues. CDR3 coding DNA: TGTGCCAGCAGCTTAGGGGGGGCTGGAAACACCATATATTTT. Translation: CASSLGGAGNTIYF. Looking up the rest from reference TRBV11-2 and TRBJ1-3 gives the full variable domain: EAGVAQSPRYKIIEKRQSVAFWCNPISGHATLYWYQQILGQGPKLLIQFQNNGVVDDSQLPKDRFSAERLKGVDSTLKIQPAKLEDSAVYLCASSLGGAGNTIYFGEGSWLTVV.

V is TRBV28 and J is TRBJ2-3; TRBD2 might be the D (6 bases). V lost 5 bases, J lost 1 base, and 16 bases lay in between. The CDR3 has 16 amino acids. Germline assignment: CDR1 MDHEN and CDR2 SYDVKM. CDR3 amino acids: CASSPAGLEGTDTQYF. The CDR3 DNA is TGTGCCAGCAGTCCTGCGGGACTCGAAGGCACAGATACGCAGTATTTT. Together with reference TRBV28 and TRBJ2-3, the CDR3 gives the full variable domain: DVKVTQSSRYLVKRTGEKVFLECVQDMDHENMFWYRQDPGLGLRLIYFSYDVKMKEKGDIPEGYSVSREKKERFSLILESASTNQTSMYLCASSPAGLEGTDTQYFGPGTRLTVL.

V and J are TRBV28 and TRBJ1-2, with TRBD1 matching over 7 bases. This CDR3 spans 17 amino acids. Germline V gene sequence: CDR1 MDHEN, CDR2 SYDVKM. V lost 3 bases to trimming and J lost 4 bases; unmatched junction nucleotides: 14. The CDR3 spells CASSLESRKQGTYGYTF. CDR3 coding DNA: TGTGCCAGCAGTTTGGAGTCAAGGAAACAGGGGACCTATGGCTACACCTTC.

The J gene is TRBJ2-6, the V gene TRBV11-2; D gene ambiguous. Germline lookup yields CDR1 SGHAT and CDR2 FQNNGV. The CDR3 runs to 14 residues. With 3 bases removed from V and 4 bases from J, the gap between germline ends came to 7 bases. CDR3 protein: CASSLLLGANVLTF. In nucleotides, the CDR3 is TGTGCCAGCAGCTTGCTACTCGGGGCCAACGTCCTGACTTTC.

The chain uses TRBV6-1 and TRBJ1-4; D is possibly TRBD1 (6 bases). V lost 2 bases to trimming and J lost 5 bases, with 6 bases between them. Germline V gives CDR1 MNHNS, CDR2 SASEGT. This CDR3 is built from 13 residues. CDR3: CASSEQGNEKLFF. DNA for the CDR3: TGTGCCAGCAGTGAACAGGGGAATGAAAAACTGTTTTTT.

The rearrangement links TRBV7-9 to TRBJ2-3, with TRBD2 matching 11 bases. Germline CDR1 is SEHNR and CDR2 is FQNEAQ (reference sequence). The J segment lost 8 bases and the V segment lost 6 bases, leaving 19 bases of the junction unmatched. CDR3 length: 18 amino acids. Here the CDR3 DNA reads TGTGCCAGCAGTTTTAGCCCCCGGCTAGCGGGAGGCCGGGGTACGCAGTATTTT. Its translation: CASSFSPRLAGGRGTQYF.

V gene TRBV6-5 combines with J gene TRBJ2-7; D gene uncertain. The germline V gene has CDR1 MNHEY and CDR2 SVGAGI. This CDR3 region has 16 residues. Trimming removed 0 bases at V and 0 bases at J, with 12 bases between. The CDR3 DNA follows: TGTGCCAGCAGTTACTCGTGGACGGTCGACTCCTACGAGCAGTACTTC. Translated, it gives CASSYSWTVDSYEQYF.

The chain combines TRBV6-5 with TRBJ1-1; 7 nucleotides line up with TRBD1. The CDR3 spans 14 residues. The V and J ends lost 5 bases and 4 bases, in that order; junction bases with no gene match: 7. Per germline, CDR1 MNHEY and CDR2 SVGAGI. CDR3 sequence: CASSIVQGSTEAFF. The CDR3 DNA follows: TGTGCCAGCAGTATAGTACAGGGGAGCACTGAAGCTTTCTTT.

The V and J genes are TRBV5-3 and TRBJ1-3, with D unclear. TRBV5-3 is noted as an ORF with a role that remains uncertain. The CDR3 has 14 amino acids. With 4 bases removed from V and 0 bases from J, the gap between germline ends came to 8 bases. The CDR3, as DNA: TGTGCCAGAAGCCCTACTAGCTCTGGAAACACCATATATTTT. Amino acid sequence: CARSPTSSGNTIYF.

A single count supports this clone. The chain carries TRBV4-1 and TRBJ2-4, with D possibly being TRBD2 (5 bases). V lost 4 bases to trimming and J lost 6 bases, with 13 bases between them. Germline V gives CDR1 MGHRA, CDR2 YSYEKL. The CDR3 is 14 residues long. Here the CDR3 DNA reads TGCGCCAGCAGCCCCTGGGAGCGTGGAAACATTCAGTACTTC. It yields the protein CASSPWERGNIQYF.

J is TRBJ1-5 and V is TRBV28; D gene unclear. This CDR3 is 12 amino acids long. The germline V gene has CDR1 MDHEN and CDR2 SYDVKM. With 5 bases removed from V and 4 bases from J, the gap between germline ends came to 6 bases. The CDR3 is CASSRRNQPQHF. The CDR3 DNA reads TGTGCCAGCAGTCGGCGGAATCAGCCCCAGCATTTT.

The genes are TRBV9 and TRBJ2-2; D may match TRBD1 or TRBD2 (6 bases each). There are 16 residues in the CDR3. Trimming cost V 0 bases and J 4 bases, with 13 bases left between them. Germline V gives CDR1 SGDLS, CDR2 YYNGEE. The CDR3 is CASSVEPGAGTGELFF. The CDR3 region has the DNA TGTGCCAGCAGCGTAGAACCGGGGGCGGGCACCGGGGAGCTGTTTTTT.

This chain joins TRBV19 and TRBJ1-6, with D possibly TRBD1 on 5 matching bases. This CDR3 comprises 15 residues. The V and J ends lost 10 bases and 10 bases respectively, with 23 bases between them. Germline loops: CDR1 LNHDA, CDR2 SQIVND (reference sequence). DNA for the CDR3: TGTGCCACCTCAGACGGGGCCAGGCTTCGATCACCCCTCCACTTT. Residues: CATSDGARLRSPLHF.

This clone was seen just once. Other nucleotide sequences in the sample specify the same CDR3. The chain has TRBV6-1 and TRBJ1-1; D is ambiguous. The CDR3 spans 11 residues. From germline, CDR1 is MNHNS and CDR2 SASEGT. V lost 2 bases, J lost 5 bases, and 3 bases lay in between. DNA for the CDR3: TGTGCCAGCAGTGAACCGACTGAAGCTTTCTTT. Its translation: CASSEPTEAFF.

V gene TRBV6-1 combines with J gene TRBJ1-1, with D unclear. The germline V gene encodes CDR1 MNHNS and CDR2 SASEGT. The CDR3 loop spans 14 amino acids. V was trimmed by 3 bases and J by 1 base, leaving 9 bases between them. In DNA, the CDR3 is TGTGCCAGCAGTGACGGCCGGACGAACACTGAAGCTTTCTTT. Its translation is CASSDGRTNTEAFF.

CDR3 amino acids: CASSAQGYQPQHF. The CDR3 bases are TGTGCCAGCAGTGCCCAGGGTTACCAGCCCCAGCATTTT. The V and J genes are TRBV6-6 and TRBJ1-5, with a weak D call TRBD1 (5 bases). V dropped 5 bases and J dropped 7 bases, with 12 bases sitting between them. The CDR3 has 13 residues. Per germline, CDR1 MNHNY and CDR2 SVGAGI (reference sequence).

The chain has TRBV28 and TRBJ1-4; 7 positions match TRBD1. The CDR3 has 16 residues. V gave up 4 bases and J gave up 5 bases; unmatched junction bases: 10. In germline, CDR1 is MDHEN, CDR2 SYDVKM. As DNA, the CDR3 is TGTGCCAGCAGTTCCCAGGGGGACAGCCTAAATGAAAAACTGTTTTTT. Protein: CASSSQGDSLNEKLFF.

The J gene is TRBJ1-1, the V gene TRBV7-3; D is unresolved. The germline V and J ends were trimmed by 2 bases and 1 base, with 5 bases remaining between them. From germline, CDR1 is SGHTA and CDR2 FQGTGA. The CDR3 sequence is 13 residues long. The CDR3 DNA is TGTGCCAGCAGCTTACTATGGAACACTGAAGCTTTCTTT. This gives the protein CASSLLWNTEAFF.

The rearrangement uses TRBV7-8 and TRBJ2-7; TRBD2 matches at 12 bases. Germline V lookup: CDR1 SGHVS, CDR2 FQNEAQ. The V gene end was trimmed by 8 bases and the J gene end by 3 bases; junction bases not matched to a gene: 8. The CDR3 loop spans 15 amino acids. In DNA, the CDR3 is TGTGCCAGCTCCAGAGGGACTAGCGGGTTCTACGAGCAGTACTTC. Its protein product is CASSRGTSGFYEQYF.

This chain joins TRBV2 and TRBJ2-5; 13 nucleotides agree with TRBD2. The CDR3 spans 14 residues. Trimming removed 10 bases from V and 5 bases from J; junction bases left unmatched: 7. Germline CDR1 SNHLY, CDR2 FYNNEI. The CDR3 sequence is CATSPGLAGETQYF. The CDR3 DNA sequence: TGTGCCACTTCTCCGGGACTAGCGGGGGAGACCCAGTACTTC.

The chain combines TRBV2 with TRBJ2-2, with D possibly being TRBD2 (6 bases). The CDR3 extends over 14 amino acids. Trimming took 5 bases from V and 4 from J, leaving 11 bases between them. Germline V gene sequence: CDR1 SNHLY, CDR2 FYNNEI. CDR3 residues: CASSRLVGTGELFF. In nucleotides, the CDR3 is TGTGCCAGCAGTCGACTAGTGGGCACCGGGGAGCTGTTTTTT.

The chain joins TRBV9 to TRBJ2-5; TRBD2 agrees at 10 bases. After removal of 0 bases from V and 1 base from J, the junction contained 6 bases not matched to a gene. The CDR3 loop spans 17 amino acids. Germline values: CDR1 SGDLS, CDR2 YYNGEE. CDR3 nucleotide sequence: TGTGCCAGCAGCGTAGTAGGTAGCGGGAGGACCCAAGAGACCCAGTACTTC. As protein: CASSVVGSGRTQETQYF.

V usage is TRBV7-2 and J usage is TRBJ1-2; TRBD1 agrees at 8 bases. CDR3 length: 13 amino acids. Germline V gene data show CDR1 as SGHTA and CDR2 as FQGNSA. J was trimmed by 8 bases and V by 3 bases; bases with no gene match: 5. CDR3 DNA sequence: TGTGCCAGCAGCTTTCAGGGGGCAAGCGGCTACACCTTC. It codes for CASSFQGASGYTF.

The genes are TRBV6-6 and TRBJ1-1; a possible D gene is TRBD1 (6 bases). The CDR3 extends over 16 amino acids. V was cut by 2 bases and J by 2 bases, with 15 bases left in between. Germline-derived CDR1 and CDR2 are MNHNY and SVGAGI (reference sequence). Here the CDR3 reads CASSYEAQGFNTEAFF. In DNA, the CDR3 is TGTGCCAGCAGTTACGAGGCACAGGGTTTCAACACTGAAGCTTTCTTT.

Turning to this clone: Other DNA sequences of this sample code for an identical CDR3. The chain links TRBV7-8 to TRBJ1-6; no reliable D call. The germline V gene has CDR1 SGHVS and CDR2 FQNEAQ. Trimming took off 3 bases at V and 8 bases at J, with 11 bases between the two ends. The CDR3 totals 14 residues. In DNA form, the CDR3 reads TGTGCCAGCAGCTTTTCAGGTCCCGATTCACCCCTCCACTTT. Its protein product is CASSFSGPDSPLHF.

V usage is TRBV2 and J usage is TRBJ1-5; 8 bases are shared with TRBD1. The CDR3 has 14 residues. After removal of 6 bases from V and 6 bases from J, the junction contained 7 bases not matched to a gene. CDR1 and CDR2 from the germline V gene are SNHLY and FYNNEI. CDR3 in amino acids: CASRDRDRVQPQHF. The DNA for the CDR3 is TGTGCCAGCAGGGACAGGGATCGGGTTCAGCCCCAGCATTTT.

This chain links TRBV6-5 with TRBJ2-7; 7 bases map to TRBD1. V lost 6 bases to trimming and J lost 0 bases; unmatched junction nucleotides: 8. This CDR3 region has 15 residues. Per germline, CDR1 MNHEY and CDR2 SVGAGI. The CDR3: CASRPAGQDSYEQYF. DNA of the CDR3: TGTGCCAGCAGGCCAGCAGGACAGGACTCCTACGAGCAGTACTTC.

The gene calls are TRBV19 and TRBJ2-1; D ambiguous. This CDR3 is built from 13 residues. The V end lost 7 bases, the J end lost 6 bases, and 13 bases lay between the germline ends. Germline values: CDR1 LNHDA, CDR2 SQIVND (reference sequence). Written as DNA, the CDR3 is TGTGCCAGTACCAACTTTGCGGCCAATGAGCAGTTCTTC. Amino acid sequence: CASTNFAANEQFF.

The chain recombines TRBV5-1 with TRBJ2-7; D possibly corresponds to TRBD1 (5 bases). The V end was cut by 0 bases, the J end by 4 bases, with 14 bases between. Per germline, CDR1 SGHRS and CDR2 YFSETQ. The CDR3 extends over 15 amino acids. Written as DNA, the CDR3 is TGCGCCAGCAGCTTGGAAGGGGCGAAAGCATACGAGCAGTACTTC. This translates into CASSLEGAKAYEQYF.

Regarding this clone: Different DNA sequences within this sample yield the same CDR3. The CDR3 DNA reads TGTGCCAGCAGCTTGCGACAGACTAGCACAGATACGCAGTATTTT. Translating it yields CASSLRQTSTDTQYF. V gene TRBV7-9 combines with J gene TRBJ2-3; D might be TRBD1 (5 bases). The CDR3 is 15 amino acids. V was clipped by 3 bases and J by 0 bases, with 10 bases between them. Germline V lookup: CDR1 SEHNR, CDR2 FQNEAQ (reference sequence).